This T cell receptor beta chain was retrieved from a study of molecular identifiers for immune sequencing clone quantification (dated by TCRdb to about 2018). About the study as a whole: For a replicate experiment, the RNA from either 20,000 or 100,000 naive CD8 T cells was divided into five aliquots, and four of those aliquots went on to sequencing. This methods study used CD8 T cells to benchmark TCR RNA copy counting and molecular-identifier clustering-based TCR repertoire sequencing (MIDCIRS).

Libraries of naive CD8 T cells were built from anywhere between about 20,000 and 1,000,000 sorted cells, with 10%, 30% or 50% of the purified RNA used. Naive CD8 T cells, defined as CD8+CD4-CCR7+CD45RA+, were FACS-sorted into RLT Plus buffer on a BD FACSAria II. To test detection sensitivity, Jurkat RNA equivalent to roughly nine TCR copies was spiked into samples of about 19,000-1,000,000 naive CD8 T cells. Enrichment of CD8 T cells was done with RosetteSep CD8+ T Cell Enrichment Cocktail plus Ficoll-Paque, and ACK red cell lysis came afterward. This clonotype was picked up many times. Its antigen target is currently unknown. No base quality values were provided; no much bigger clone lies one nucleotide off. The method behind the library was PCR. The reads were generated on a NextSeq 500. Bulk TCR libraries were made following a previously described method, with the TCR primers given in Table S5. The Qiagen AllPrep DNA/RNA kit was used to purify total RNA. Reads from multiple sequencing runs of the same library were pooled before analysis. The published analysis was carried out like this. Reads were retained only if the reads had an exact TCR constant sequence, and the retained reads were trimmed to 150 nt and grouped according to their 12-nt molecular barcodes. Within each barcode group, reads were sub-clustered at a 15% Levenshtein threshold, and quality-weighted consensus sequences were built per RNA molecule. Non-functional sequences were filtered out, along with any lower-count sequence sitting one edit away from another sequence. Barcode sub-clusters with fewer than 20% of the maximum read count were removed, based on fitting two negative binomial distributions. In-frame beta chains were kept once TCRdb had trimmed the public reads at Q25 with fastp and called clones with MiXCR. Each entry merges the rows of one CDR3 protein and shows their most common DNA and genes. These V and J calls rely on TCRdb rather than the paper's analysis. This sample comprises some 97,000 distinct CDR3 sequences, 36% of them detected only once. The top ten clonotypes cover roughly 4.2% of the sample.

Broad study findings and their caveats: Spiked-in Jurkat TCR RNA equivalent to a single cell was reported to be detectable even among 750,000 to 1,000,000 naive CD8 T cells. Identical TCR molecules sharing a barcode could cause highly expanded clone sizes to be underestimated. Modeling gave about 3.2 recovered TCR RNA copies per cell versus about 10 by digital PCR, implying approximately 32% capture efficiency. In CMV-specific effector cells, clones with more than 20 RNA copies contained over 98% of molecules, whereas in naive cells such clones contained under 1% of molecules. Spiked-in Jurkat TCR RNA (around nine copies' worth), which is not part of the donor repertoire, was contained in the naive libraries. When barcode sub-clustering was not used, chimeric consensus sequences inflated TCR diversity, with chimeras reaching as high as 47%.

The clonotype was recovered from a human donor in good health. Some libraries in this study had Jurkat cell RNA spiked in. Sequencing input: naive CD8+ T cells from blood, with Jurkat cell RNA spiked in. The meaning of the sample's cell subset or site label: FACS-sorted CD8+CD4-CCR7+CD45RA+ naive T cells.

The CDR3 region has the sequence CASSKVYERNTGELFF. The nucleotide sequence is TGTGCCAGCAGCAAAGTTTACGAGAGGAACACCGGGGAGCTGTTTTTT. Recombination joined TRBV21-1 with TRBJ2-2. TRBV21-1 is noted as a pseudogene. The CDR3 holds 16 amino acids from the cysteine to the phenylalanine. Here the CDR3 DNA is all that survives: 48 bases in frame from base 1.